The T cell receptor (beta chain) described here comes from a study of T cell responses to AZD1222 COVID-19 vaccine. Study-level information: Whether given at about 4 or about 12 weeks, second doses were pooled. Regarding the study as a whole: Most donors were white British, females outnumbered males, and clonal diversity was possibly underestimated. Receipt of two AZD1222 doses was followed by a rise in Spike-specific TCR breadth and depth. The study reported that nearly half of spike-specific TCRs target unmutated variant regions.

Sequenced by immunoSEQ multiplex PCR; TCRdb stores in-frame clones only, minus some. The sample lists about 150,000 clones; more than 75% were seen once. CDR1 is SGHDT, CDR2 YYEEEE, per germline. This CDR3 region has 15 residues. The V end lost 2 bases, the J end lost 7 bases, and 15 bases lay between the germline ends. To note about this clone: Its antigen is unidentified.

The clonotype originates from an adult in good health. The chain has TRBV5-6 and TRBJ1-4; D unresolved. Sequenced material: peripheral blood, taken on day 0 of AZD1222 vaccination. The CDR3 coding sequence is TGTGCCAGCAGCTTTGAAGGCCGACTCGGTGAAAAACTGTTTTTT. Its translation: CASSFEGRLGEKLFF.